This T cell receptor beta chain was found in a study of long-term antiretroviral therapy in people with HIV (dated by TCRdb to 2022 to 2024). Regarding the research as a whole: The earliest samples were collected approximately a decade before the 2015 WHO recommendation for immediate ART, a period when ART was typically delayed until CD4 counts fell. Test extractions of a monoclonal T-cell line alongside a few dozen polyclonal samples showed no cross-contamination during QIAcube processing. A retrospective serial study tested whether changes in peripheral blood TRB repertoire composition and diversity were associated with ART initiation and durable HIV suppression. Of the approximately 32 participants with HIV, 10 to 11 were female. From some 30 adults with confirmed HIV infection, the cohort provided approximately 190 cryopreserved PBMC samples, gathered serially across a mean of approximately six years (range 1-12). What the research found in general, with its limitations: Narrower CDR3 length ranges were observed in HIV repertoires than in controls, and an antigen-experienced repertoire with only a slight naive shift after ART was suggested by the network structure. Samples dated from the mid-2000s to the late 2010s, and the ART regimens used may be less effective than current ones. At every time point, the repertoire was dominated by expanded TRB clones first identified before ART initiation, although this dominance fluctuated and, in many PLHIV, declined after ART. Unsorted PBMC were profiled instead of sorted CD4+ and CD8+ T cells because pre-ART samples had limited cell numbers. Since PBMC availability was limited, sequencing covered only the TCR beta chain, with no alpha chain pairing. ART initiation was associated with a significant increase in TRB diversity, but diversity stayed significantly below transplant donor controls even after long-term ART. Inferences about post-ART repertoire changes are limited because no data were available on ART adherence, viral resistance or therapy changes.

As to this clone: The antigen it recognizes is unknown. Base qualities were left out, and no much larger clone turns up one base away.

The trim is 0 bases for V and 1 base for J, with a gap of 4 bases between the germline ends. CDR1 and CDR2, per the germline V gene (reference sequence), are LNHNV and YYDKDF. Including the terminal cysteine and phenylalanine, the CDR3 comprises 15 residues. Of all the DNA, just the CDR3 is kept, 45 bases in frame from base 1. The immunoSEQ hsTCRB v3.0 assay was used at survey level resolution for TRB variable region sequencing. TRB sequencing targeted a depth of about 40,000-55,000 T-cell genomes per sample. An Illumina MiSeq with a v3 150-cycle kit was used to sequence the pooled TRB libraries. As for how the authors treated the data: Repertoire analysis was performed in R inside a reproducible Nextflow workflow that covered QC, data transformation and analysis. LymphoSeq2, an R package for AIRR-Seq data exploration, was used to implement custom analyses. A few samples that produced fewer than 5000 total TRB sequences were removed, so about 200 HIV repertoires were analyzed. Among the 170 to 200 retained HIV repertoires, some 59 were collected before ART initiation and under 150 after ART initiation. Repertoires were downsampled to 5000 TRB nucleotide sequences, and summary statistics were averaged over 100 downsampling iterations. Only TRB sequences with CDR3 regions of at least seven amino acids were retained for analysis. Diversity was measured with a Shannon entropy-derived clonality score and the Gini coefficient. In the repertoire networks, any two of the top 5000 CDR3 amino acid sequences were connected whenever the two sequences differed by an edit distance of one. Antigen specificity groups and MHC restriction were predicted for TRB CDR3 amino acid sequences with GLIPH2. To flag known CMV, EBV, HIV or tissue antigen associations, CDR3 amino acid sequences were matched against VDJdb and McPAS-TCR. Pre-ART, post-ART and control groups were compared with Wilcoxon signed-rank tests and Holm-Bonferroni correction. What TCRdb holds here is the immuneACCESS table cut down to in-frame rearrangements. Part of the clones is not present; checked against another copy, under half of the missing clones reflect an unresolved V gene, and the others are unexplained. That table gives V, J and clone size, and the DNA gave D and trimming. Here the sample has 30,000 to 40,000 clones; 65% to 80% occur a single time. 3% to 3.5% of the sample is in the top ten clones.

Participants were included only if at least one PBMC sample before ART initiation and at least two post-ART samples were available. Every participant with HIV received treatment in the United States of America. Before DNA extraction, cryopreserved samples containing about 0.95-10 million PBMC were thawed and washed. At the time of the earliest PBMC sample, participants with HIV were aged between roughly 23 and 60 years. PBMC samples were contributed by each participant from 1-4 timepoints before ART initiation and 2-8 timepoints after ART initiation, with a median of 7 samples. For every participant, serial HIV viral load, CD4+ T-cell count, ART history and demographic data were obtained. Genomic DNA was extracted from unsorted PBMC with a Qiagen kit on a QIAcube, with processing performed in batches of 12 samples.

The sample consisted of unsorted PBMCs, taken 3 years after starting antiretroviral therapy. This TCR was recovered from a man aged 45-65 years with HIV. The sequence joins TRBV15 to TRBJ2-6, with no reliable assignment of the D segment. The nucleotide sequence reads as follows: TGTGCCACCAGCAGAGATGGGTCTGGGGCCAACGTCCTGACTTTC. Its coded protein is CATSRDGSGANVLTF.